The entry below describes one TCR beta chain. Nucleic acids came from premalignant or tumor cells enriched by macro-dissection. There are 15 residues in the CDR3. From germline, CDR1 is SNHLY and CDR2 FYNNEI. With 6 bases removed from V and 3 bases from J, the gap between germline ends came to 16 bases. The sample originates from a study of immune evolution from preneoplasia to lung adenocarcinoma. Here immunoSEQ multiplex PCR was the method, and the copy in TCRdb shows in-frame clones only, minus some. The table lists around 6,500 clones, about 81% of them singletons. The source material was FFPE invasive lung adenocarcinoma tissue. This sequence joins TRBV2 and TRBJ2-3; D might be TRBD2 (5 bases). The clonotype was recovered from a person in their fifties with lung adenocarcinoma. The DNA of the CDR3 is TGTGCCAGCAGCCCCCAAGGAGGCCGGACAGATACGCAGTATTTT. It encodes CASSPQGGRTDTQYF.